This paragraph reports one TCR beta chain. This clone was seen a single time. Its recognized antigen is unknown. The input lacks base qualities; no much larger clone sits a single base away. The immunoSEQ Assay, a bias-controlled multiplex PCR, was used to amplify TCRbeta CDR3 regions from genomic DNA. The authors processed their data as follows. The number of nucleated cells in each sample was estimated from the amplification of reference gene primers within the assay. To quantify the absolute abundance of each unique TCRbeta CDR3 rearrangement, sequence reads were collapsed and filtered. For each sample, productive Simpson clonality was calculated as the square root of Simpson's diversity index across productive rearrangements. TCRdb provides this immuneACCESS table in a form limited to in-frame rearrangements. Some clones are lacking; in checked studies, under half of them reflect an unresolved V gene, and why the rest are absent is not known. V and J calls and clone size are as listed in that table; D and trimming were resolved from the DNA. A total of about 82,000 clones appear in this sample, around 82% of them only once. The ten top clones hold 15% to 20% of the sample.

The sample is drawn from a study of blood T cell repertoires in COVID-19 (dated by TCRdb to 2019 to 2021). With respect to the entire study: Collaborator samples came from the United States, Italy and Spain and covered acute and convalescent phases of COVID-19. The material from the prospective study consisted of cDNA or gDNA derived from T cells, B-cell-depleted T cells, or PBMCs. The dataset comprised deeply sampled blood TCRbeta repertoires from subjects exposed to, actively infected with, or recovered from COVID-19. The repertoires were released in a freely available public database intended as a resource for research on the immune response to SARS-CoV-2. Samples were obtained from the ongoing ImmuneRACE study (first 160 participants) and from some 1,200 subjects provided by 6 global collaborators. The sample metadata nearly always contained a de-identified subject ID, COVID-19 status, age in years and sex. Where HLA class I and class II types were available, the types were taken from metadata supplied by the sample provider, not from assay-based typing.

What the research found in general, with its limitations: Clinical and demographic metadata were provided uncurated, with the amount varying by source and participant.

The collaborating institutions used their own protocols to collect whole blood in K2EDTA tubes. Collaborator samples were shipped for TCRbeta analysis as frozen whole blood, isolated PBMCs, or DNA extracted from either sample type. The receptor was isolated from a woman aged 55-69 years with acute or convalescent COVID-19. What was sequenced was peripheral blood.

In nucleotides, the sequence is TGTGCCAGCAGTACCTTAACTACAGGTCTGTACTTC. Its protein is CASSTLTTGLYF. In this chain, TRBV28 is recombined with TRBJ2-7; a weak D assignment points to TRBD1 (5 bases agree). Counted from cysteine to phenylalanine, this CDR3 has 12 amino acids. Only CDR3 DNA is held: 36 bases, read in frame from base 1. The germline V gene specifies MDHEN as CDR1 and SYDVKM as CDR2. V is shortened by 5 bases, J by 12 bases, and the region joining them spans 17 bases.